The 21 T cell receptor beta chains presented below share a single source sample, sequenced in a study of CD8 T cells in ankylosing spondylitis. TCRdb recomputed calls from the 5' RACE reads with MiXCR, one row per CDR3 protein. In the table there are approximately 190,000 distinct CDR3 sequences, 13% of which are singletons. Sequenced input: blood, either unsorted or a sorted T cell fraction (not recorded which). Source of these receptors: a female donor with ankylosing spondylitis or in good health (not recorded which).

The chain couples TRBV24-1 to TRBJ2-7; D is undetermined. CDR3 length: 11 amino acids. Looked up from germline, CDR1 is KGHDR and CDR2 is SFDVKD. Between the trimmed V and J ends, which lost 7 bases and 6 bases, there was a span of 9 bases. DNA of the CDR3: TGTGCCACCAGCGAAGACCGCGAGCAGTACTTC. This codes for CATSEDREQYF.

At least ten counts were recorded for this clonotype. The rearrangement links TRBV3-1 to TRBJ1-2; no firm D call. The germline V and J ends were trimmed by 3 bases and 0 bases, with 8 bases remaining between them. Germline loops: CDR1 LGHDT, CDR2 YNNKEL (reference sequence). The CDR3 spans 14 residues. In DNA, the CDR3 is TGTGCCAGCAGCCAGGAATGGTCTAACTATGGCTACACCTTC. It yields the protein CASSQEWSNYGYTF.

The chain recombines TRBV12-3 or TRBV12-4 with TRBJ1-4; tentatively, D is TRBD1 (5 bases). V was pared by 1 base and J by 9 bases, with 6 bases between. The CDR3 totals 12 residues. In nucleotides, the CDR3 is TGTGCCAGCAGTTTAGGACAGCAAAAACTGTTTTTT. Its protein is CASSLGQQKLFF.

This clonotype was counted once. A read error may be the cause here, since a much bigger clone is one base away. The chain combines TRBV12-3 or TRBV12-4 with TRBJ1-1, with 7 bases lining up with TRBD1. The CDR3 consists of 14 residues. The V gene end was trimmed by 6 bases and the J gene end by 4 bases; junction bases not matched to a gene: 8. The CDR3 sequence is CASRRQGESTEAFF. The CDR3 DNA sequence: TGTGCCAGCAGGAGACAGGGCGAGAGCACTGAAGCTTTCTTT.

As to this clonotype: Just one base apart from a much larger clone, this may be a read error. CDR3 nucleotide sequence: TGTGCCAGCAAGCAGGGGACAGGGCTGTGGAATCAGCCCCACCATTTT. Translation gives CASKQGTGLWNQPHHF. The chain combines TRBV2 with TRBJ1-5, with 9 bases aligning to TRBD1. The CDR3 runs to 16 residues. Germline assignment: CDR1 SNHLY and CDR2 FYNNEI.

Many counts were recorded for this clonotype. The chain couples TRBV5-1 to TRBJ1-3; D is unclear. The CDR3 consists of 14 residues. Germline CDR1 SGHRS, CDR2 YFSETQ. The germline V and J ends were trimmed by 7 bases and 1 base, with 12 bases remaining between them. CDR3 protein: CASSQERSGNTIYF. The DNA for the CDR3 is TGCGCCAGCTCCCAGGAGAGATCTGGAAACACCATATATTTT.

The sample holds many counts of this clonotype. The chain carries TRBV4-3 and TRBJ1-2; D unclear. V shed 4 bases and J shed 2 bases, with 17 bases lying between them. This CDR3 comprises 16 residues. Germline loops: CDR1 LGHNA, CDR2 YSLEER. CDR3 in DNA: TGCGCCAGCAGCCCGTCTCTTTCCACGCAGAACTATGGCTACACCTTC. It encodes CASSPSLSTQNYGYTF.

In its sample, this clonotype was seen many times. The V call is TRBV7-3, the J call TRBJ2-1; D remains unclear. V dropped 2 bases and J dropped 7 bases, with 9 bases sitting between them. The CDR3 has 13 amino acids. From germline, CDR1 is SGHTA and CDR2 FQGTGA. In DNA, the CDR3 is TGTGCCAGCAGCTTAGGCTTTAGGAATGAGCAGTTCTTC. Translation: CASSLGFRNEQFF. The whole variable domain, filled in from reference TRBV7-3 and TRBJ2-1, reads GAGVSQTPSNKVTEKGKYVELRCDPISGHTALYWYRQSLGQGPEFLIYFQGTGAADDSGLPNDRFFAVRPEGSVSTLKIQRTERGDSAVYLCASSLGFRNEQFFGPGTRLTVL.

This clonotype was seen ten or more times. The chain combines TRBV20-1 with TRBJ1-2; D is perhaps TRBD1 (5 bases). The CDR3 is 13 residues long. Looked up from germline, CDR1 is DFQATT and CDR2 is SNEGSKA (reference sequence). V shed 3 bases and J shed 8 bases, with 16 bases lying between them. CDR3 in DNA: TGCAGTGCTAGTCCCAGGGAAAGTAAGGGCTACACCTTC. Translated, it gives CSASPRESKGYTF.

Of note for this clonotype: Since a much larger clone is just one base distant, this may be a read error. The V gene is TRBV7-2, the J gene TRBJ2-7, with 9 positions matching TRBD1. The germline V gene has CDR1 SGHTA and CDR2 FQGNSA. This CDR3 comprises 13 residues. The junction had 4 bases not matched to a gene; V was cut back by 4 bases and J by 6 bases. The CDR3 nucleotides read TGTGCCAGCAGCTCACAGGGGGCCCCCGAGCAGTACTTC. Translating it yields CASSSQGAPEQYF. Together with reference TRBV7-2 and TRBJ2-7, the CDR3 gives the full variable domain: GAGVSQSPSNKVTEKGKDVELRCDPISGHTALYWYRQSLGQGLEFLIYFQGNSAPDKSGLPSDRFSAERTGGSVSTLTIQRTQQEDSAVYLCASSSQGAPEQYFGPGTRLTVT.

V and J are TRBV29-1 and TRBJ1-4; no definite D call. The germline V gene encodes CDR1 SQVTM and CDR2 ANQGSEA. With 4 bases removed from V and 6 bases from J, the gap between germline ends came to 12 bases. The CDR3 totals 13 residues. The CDR3 is CSVGWGRHEKLFF. CDR3 DNA: TGCAGCGTTGGTTGGGGAAGGCATGAAAAACTGTTTTTT. Supplemented by reference TRBV29-1 and TRBJ1-4, the full variable domain reads SAVISQKPSRDICQRGTSLTIQCQVDSQVTMMFWYRQQPGQSLTLIATANQGSEATYESGFVIDKFPISRPNLTFSTLTVSNMSPEDSSIYLCSVGWGRHEKLFFGSGTQLSVL.

The sample holds many counts of this clonotype. The chain employs TRBV11-1 and TRBJ1-5; TRBD1 aligns across 7 bases. V shed 2 bases, J shed 3 bases, and the junction held 16 bases outside the gene matches. The length of the CDR3 is 19 residues. Germline assignment: CDR1 SGHAT and CDR2 FQDESV (reference sequence). Written as DNA, the CDR3 is TGTGCCAGCAGCTTAAACTATCGACAGGGCAAAGGTTACAATCAGCCCCAGCATTTT. Translation: CASSLNYRQGKGYNQPQHF.

This clonotype was seen repeatedly, ten times or more. The V gene is TRBV3-1, the J gene TRBJ1-4; the match to TRBD1 covers 9 bases. V trimming: 4 bases; J trimming: 7 bases; junction bases outside the gene matches: 7. Germline V lookup: CDR1 LGHDT, CDR2 YNNKEL (reference sequence). The CDR3 contains 15 residues. CDR3 nucleotides: TGTGCCAGCAGCCCACCGGGACAGGGTGGTGAAAAACTGTTTTTT. Translation gives CASSPPGQGGEKLFF.

This clonotype was seen repeatedly, ten times or more. The chain carries TRBV4-2 and TRBJ2-1; 7 nucleotides line up with TRBD1. The junction had 15 bases not matched to a gene; V was cut back by 7 bases and J by 12 bases. CDR1 is LGHNA and CDR2 is YNFKEQ in the germline V gene. CDR3 size: 14 residues. CDR3 protein: CASNQDRTRVWQFF. The CDR3 DNA reads as TGTGCCAGCAACCAGGACAGGACCCGCGTATGGCAGTTCTTC.

This clonotype was found a few times. V gene TRBV5-6 combines with J gene TRBJ2-3; no clear D. CDR3 size: 14 residues. Trimming removed 1 base from V and 6 bases from J, with 12 bases in between. Germline assignment: CDR1 SGHDT and CDR2 YYEEEE. CDR3 coding DNA: TGTGCCAGCAGCTTGTCTACTTTAGGGGATACGCAGTATTTT. It encodes CASSLSTLGDTQYF. The full variable domain, rest sourced from reference TRBV5-6 and TRBJ2-3, is DAGVTQSPTHLIKTRGQQVTLRCSPKSGHDTVSWYQQALGQGPQFIFQYYEEEERQRGNFPDRFSGHQFPNYSSELNVNALLLGDSALYLCASSLSTLGDTQYFGPGTRLTVL.

The sample holds a few counts of this clonotype. This chain uses TRBV7-2 with TRBJ1-1, with D unclear. The length of the CDR3 is 14 residues. CDR1 is SGHTA, CDR2 FQGNSA, per germline. Trimming took off 1 base at V and 2 bases at J, with 8 bases between the two ends. The CDR3 DNA reads as TGTGCCAGCAGCTTAGTGGGCGGAAACACTGAAGCTTTCTTT. Translated: CASSLVGGNTEAFF.

This clonotype was counted many times. The rearrangement links TRBV2 to TRBJ1-2, with a tentative D call TRBD1 (5 bases). This CDR3 is built from 14 residues. V shed 4 bases and J shed 4 bases, with 13 bases lying between them. CDR1 SNHLY and CDR2 FYNNEI come from the germline V gene. The CDR3 here is CASSAQDSAYGYTF. CDR3 DNA: TGTGCCAGCAGTGCCCAAGACAGCGCCTATGGCTACACCTTC.

This clonotype has ten or more counts. The V and J genes are TRBV7-6 and TRBJ2-5, with TRBD2 matching 7 bases. Germline trimming cut 5 bases from V and 2 bases from J; bases unmatched to any gene: 14. CDR1 and CDR2 (germline): SGHVS, FNYEAQ. This CDR3 is 17 amino acids long. The DNA of the CDR3 is TGTGCCAGCAGCCCCCCCGTGGTGGGGACTATTCAAGAGACCCAGTACTTC. Amino acids: CASSPPVVGTIQETQYF.

In its sample, this clonotype was seen many times. The chain carries TRBV7-2 and TRBJ2-3, with D possibly being TRBD2 (5 bases). Germline V gene data show CDR1 as SGHTA and CDR2 as FQGNSA. V gave up 3 bases and J gave up 4 bases, with 14 bases separating them. CDR3 size: 15 residues. The CDR3 DNA reads as TGTGCCAGCAGCTTGTTGCGAGGGTCGTCAGATACGCAGTATTTT. It translates to CASSLLRGSSDTQYF.

The rearrangement links TRBV6-5 to TRBJ2-5, with D uncertain. Deletions cut 0 bases from V and 1 base from J, with 12 bases between. In germline, CDR1 is MNHEY, CDR2 SVGAGI. This CDR3 has 16 residues. The CDR3 sequence is CASSYSAGEFQETQYF. The CDR3, as DNA: TGTGCCAGCAGTTACTCGGCAGGCGAGTTCCAAGAGACCCAGTACTTC.

The sample holds many counts of this clonotype. The chain employs TRBV4-3 and TRBJ2-1; the match to TRBD2 covers 12 bases. This CDR3 is 20 amino acids long. V was clipped by 5 bases and J by 1 base; unmatched bases: 15. Germline-derived CDR1 and CDR2 are LGHNA and YSLEER. The CDR3 DNA sequence: TGCGCCAGCAGCAAAAGACCTAGCGGGAGGGTCAGAAGGTCCTACAATGAGCAGTTCTTC. Translating gives CASSKRPSGRVRRSYNEQFF.